These 8 T cell receptor beta chains were all obtained from the same sample, sequenced in a study of shared clonotypes between healthy human individuals. Sequencing used immunoSEQ multiplex PCR; TCRdb keeps in-frame clones, though not all of them. Here the sample spans a few million clones, 85% to 95% being singletons. What was sequenced was naive CD4+ T cells from PBMCs. Subset specified: CD45RA+ positively selected. The receptors stem from a man between 18 and 29 years old in good health. Some clones in this sample may be carry-over from other donors' samples.

CDR3 in DNA: TGTGCCAGCAGCTCGTTACAGGAGGCTAACTATGGCTACACCTTC. This sequence encodes CASSSLQEANYGYTF. The rearrangement uses TRBV5-5 and TRBJ1-2, with D possibly being TRBD1 (5 bases). This CDR3 has 15 amino acids. The germline V and J ends were trimmed by 3 bases and 0 bases, with 12 bases remaining between them. CDR1 and CDR2 (germline): SGHKS, YYEKEE (reference sequence). Using reference TRBV5-5 and TRBJ1-2 for the parts outside the CDR3, the full variable domain is DAGVTQSPTHLIKTRGQQVTLRCSPISGHKSVSWYQQVLGQGPQFIFQYYEKEERGRGNFPDRFSARQFPNYSSELNVNALLLGDSALYLCASSSLQEANYGYTFGSGTRLTVV.

The chain recombines TRBV11-2 with TRBJ2-7; TRBD1 aligns across 7 bases. CDR1 is SGHAT and CDR2 is FQNNGV in the germline V gene. Trimming cost V 3 bases and J 1 base; bases outside gene matches: 9. The CDR3 runs to 16 residues. CDR3 in amino acids: CASSLRTGRWSYEQYF. The CDR3 DNA reads TGTGCCAGCAGCTTGAGGACAGGCAGGTGGTCCTACGAGCAGTACTTC.

The CDR3 here is CASSSGRAPGTQYF. In DNA form, the CDR3 reads TGTGCCAGCTCTAGCGGGAGGGCCCCTGGAACGCAGTATTTT. V and J are TRBV25-1 and TRBJ2-3; 12 bases align to TRBD2. V was pared by 8 bases and J by 9 bases, with 9 bases of the junction left unmatched. The CDR3 contains 14 residues. Looked up from germline, CDR1 is MGHDK and CDR2 is SYGVNS. The full variable domain, its missing parts supplied by reference TRBV25-1 and TRBJ2-3, is EADIYQTPRYLVIGTGKKITLECSQTMGHDKMYWYQQDPGMELHLIHYSYGVNSTEKGDLSSESTVSRIRTEHFPLTLESARPSHTSQYLCASSSGRAPGTQYFGPGTRLTVL.

The V and J genes are TRBV2 and TRBJ1-5; 7 nucleotides line up with TRBD1. The CDR3 covers 16 residues. Germline CDR1 SNHLY, CDR2 FYNNEI. With V trimmed by 6 bases and J by 0 bases, 8 bases remained unmatched. The CDR3 loop reads CASRRQTGYSNQPQHF. As DNA, the CDR3 is TGTGCCAGCAGGCGTCAGACAGGGTATAGCAATCAGCCCCAGCATTTT.

The genes are TRBV19 and TRBJ2-1; D is unclear. Germline values: CDR1 LNHDA, CDR2 SQIVND (reference sequence). Trimming removed 5 bases at V and 7 bases at J, with 12 bases between. The CDR3 consists of 13 residues. CDR3 DNA sequence: TGTGCCAGTAGTGTGGACGGAGAAAATGAGCAGTTCTTC. It codes for CASSVDGENEQFF.

V and J are TRBV7-2 and TRBJ2-2; no reliable D call. The germline CDR1 and CDR2 sequences are SGHTA and FQGNSA. CDR3 length equals 14 residues. Deletions cut 1 base from V and 6 bases from J, with 9 bases between. In DNA form, the CDR3 reads TGTGCCAGCAGCTTAGGCGGTGAGGCCGGGGAGCTGTTTTTT. This gives the protein CASSLGGEAGELFF. Combining the CDR3 with reference TRBV7-2 and TRBJ2-2 gives the whole variable domain GAGVSQSPSNKVTEKGKDVELRCDPISGHTALYWYRQSLGQGLEFLIYFQGNSAPDKSGLPSDRFSAERTGGSVSTLTIQRTQQEDSAVYLCASSLGGEAGELFFGEGSRLTVL.

On this clone: Other DNA variants within this sample encode the same CDR3. The V call is TRBV7-9, the J call TRBJ2-1; D is uncertain. V was cut by 1 base and J by 0 bases, with 4 bases left in between. Germline V CDR1 and CDR2: SEHNR, FQNEAQ (reference sequence). The length of the CDR3 is 14 residues. The CDR3 here is CASSLESSYNEQFF. The CDR3 DNA is TGTGCCAGCAGCTTAGAGAGCTCCTACAATGAGCAGTTCTTC.

The rearrangement links TRBV20-1 to TRBJ2-7; the match to TRBD1 covers 7 bases. The CDR3 extends over 11 amino acids. After removal of 7 bases from V and 4 bases from J, the junction contained 4 bases not matched to a gene. Germline CDR1 reads DFQATT; CDR2 reads SNEGSKA (reference sequence). The CDR3 loop is CSVEDRYEQYF. Written as DNA, the CDR3 is TGCAGTGTAGAGGACAGGTACGAGCAGTACTTC.